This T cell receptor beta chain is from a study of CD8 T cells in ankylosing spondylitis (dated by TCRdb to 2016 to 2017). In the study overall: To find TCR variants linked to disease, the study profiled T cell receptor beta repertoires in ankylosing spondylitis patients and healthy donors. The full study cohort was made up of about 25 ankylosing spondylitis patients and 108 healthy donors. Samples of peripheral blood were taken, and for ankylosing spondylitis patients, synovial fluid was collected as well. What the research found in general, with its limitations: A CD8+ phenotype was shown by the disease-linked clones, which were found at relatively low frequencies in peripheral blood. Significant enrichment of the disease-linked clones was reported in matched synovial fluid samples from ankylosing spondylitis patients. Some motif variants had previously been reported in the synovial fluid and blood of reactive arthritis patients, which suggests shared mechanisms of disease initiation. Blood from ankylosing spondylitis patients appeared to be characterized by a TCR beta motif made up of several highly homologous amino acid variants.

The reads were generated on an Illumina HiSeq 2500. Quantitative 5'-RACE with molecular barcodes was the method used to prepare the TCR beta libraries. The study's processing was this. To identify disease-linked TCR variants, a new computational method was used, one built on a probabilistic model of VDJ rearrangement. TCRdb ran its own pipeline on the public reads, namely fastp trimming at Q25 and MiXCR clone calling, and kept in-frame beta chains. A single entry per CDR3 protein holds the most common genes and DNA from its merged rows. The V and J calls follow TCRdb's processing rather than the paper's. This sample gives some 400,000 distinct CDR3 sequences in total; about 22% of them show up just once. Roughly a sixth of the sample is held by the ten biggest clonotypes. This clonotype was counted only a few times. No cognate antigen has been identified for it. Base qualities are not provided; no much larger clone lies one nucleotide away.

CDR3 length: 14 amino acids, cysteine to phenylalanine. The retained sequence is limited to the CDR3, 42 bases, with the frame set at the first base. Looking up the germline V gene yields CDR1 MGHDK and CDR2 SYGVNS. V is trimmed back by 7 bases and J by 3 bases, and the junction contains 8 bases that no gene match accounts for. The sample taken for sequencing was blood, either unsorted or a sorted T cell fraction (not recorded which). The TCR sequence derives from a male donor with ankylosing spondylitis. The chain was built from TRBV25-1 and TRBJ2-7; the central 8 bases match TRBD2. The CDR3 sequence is CASTPSGTSYEQYF. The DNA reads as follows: TGTGCCAGCACCCCCTCGGGGACTAGCTACGAGCAGTACTTC.